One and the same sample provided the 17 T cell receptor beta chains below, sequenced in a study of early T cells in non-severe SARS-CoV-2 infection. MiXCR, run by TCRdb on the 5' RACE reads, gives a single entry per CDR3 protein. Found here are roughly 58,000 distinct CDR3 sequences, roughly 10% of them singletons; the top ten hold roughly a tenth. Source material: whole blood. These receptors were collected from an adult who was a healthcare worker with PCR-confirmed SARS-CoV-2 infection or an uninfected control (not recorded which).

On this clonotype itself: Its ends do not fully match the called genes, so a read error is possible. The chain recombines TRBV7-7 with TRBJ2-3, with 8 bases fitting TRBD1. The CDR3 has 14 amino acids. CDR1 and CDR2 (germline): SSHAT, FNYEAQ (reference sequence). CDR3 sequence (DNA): TGTGCTAGCAGCTTGTCAGGGGGCTTCCATACGCAGTATTTT. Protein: CASSLSGGFHTQYF. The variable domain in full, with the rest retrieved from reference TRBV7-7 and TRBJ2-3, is GAGVSQSPRYKVTKRGQDVTLRCDPISSHATLYWYQQALGQGPEFLTYFNYEAQPDKSGLPSDRFSAERPEGSISTLTIQRTEQRDSAMYRCASSLSGGFHTQYFGPGTRLTVL.

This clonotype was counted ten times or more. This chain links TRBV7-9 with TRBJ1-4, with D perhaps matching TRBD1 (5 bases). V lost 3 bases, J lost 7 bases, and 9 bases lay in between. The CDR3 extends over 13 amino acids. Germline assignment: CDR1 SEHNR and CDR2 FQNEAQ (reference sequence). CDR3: CASSFRGSEKLFF. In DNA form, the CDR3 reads TGTGCCAGCAGCTTCCGGGGGAGTGAAAAACTGTTTTTT.

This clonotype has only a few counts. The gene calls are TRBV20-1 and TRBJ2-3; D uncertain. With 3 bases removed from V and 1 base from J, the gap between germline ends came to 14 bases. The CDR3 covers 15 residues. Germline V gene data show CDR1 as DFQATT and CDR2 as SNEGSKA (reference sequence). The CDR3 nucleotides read TGCAGTGCTAGCTCTCCCCTCTCGGGCACAGATACGCAGTATTTT. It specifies CSASSPLSGTDTQYF.

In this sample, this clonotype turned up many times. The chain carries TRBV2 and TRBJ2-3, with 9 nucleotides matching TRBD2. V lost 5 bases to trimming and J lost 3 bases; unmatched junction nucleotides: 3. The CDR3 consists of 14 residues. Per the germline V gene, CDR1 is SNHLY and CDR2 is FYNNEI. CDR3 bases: TGTGCCAGCAGTCGGACTAGCGTGACAGATACGCAGTATTTT. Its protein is CASSRTSVTDTQYF.

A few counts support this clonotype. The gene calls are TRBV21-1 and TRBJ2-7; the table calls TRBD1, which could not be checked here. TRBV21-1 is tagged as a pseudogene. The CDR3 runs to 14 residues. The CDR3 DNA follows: TGTGCCAGCAGCCACAGGGCTTTCCCCTACGAGCAGTACTTC. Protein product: CASSHRAFPYEQYF.

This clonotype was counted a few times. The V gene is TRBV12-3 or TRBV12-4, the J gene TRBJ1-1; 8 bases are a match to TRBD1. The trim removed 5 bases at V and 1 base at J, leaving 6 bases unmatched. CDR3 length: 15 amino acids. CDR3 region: CASSLYRGWNTEAFF. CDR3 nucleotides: TGTGCCAGCAGTCTTTACAGGGGGTGGAACACTGAAGCTTTCTTT.

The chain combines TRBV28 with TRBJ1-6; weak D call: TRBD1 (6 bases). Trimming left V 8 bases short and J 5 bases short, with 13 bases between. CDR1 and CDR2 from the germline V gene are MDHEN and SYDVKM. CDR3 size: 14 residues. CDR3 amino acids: CASVRTANNSPLHF. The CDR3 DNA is TGTGCCAGCGTTCGGACAGCTAATAATTCACCCCTCCACTTT.

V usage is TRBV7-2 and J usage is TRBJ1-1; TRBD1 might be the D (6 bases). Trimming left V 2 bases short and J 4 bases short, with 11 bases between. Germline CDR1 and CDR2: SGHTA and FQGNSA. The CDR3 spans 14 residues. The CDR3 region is CASSLKAGATEAFF. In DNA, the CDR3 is TGTGCCAGCAGCTTAAAGGCAGGGGCCACTGAAGCTTTCTTT.

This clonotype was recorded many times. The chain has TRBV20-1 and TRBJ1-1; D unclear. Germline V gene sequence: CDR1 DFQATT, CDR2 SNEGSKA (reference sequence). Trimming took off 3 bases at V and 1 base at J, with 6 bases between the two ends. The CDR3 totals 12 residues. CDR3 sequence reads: CSASEGNTEAFF. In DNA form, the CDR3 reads TGCAGTGCTAGCGAGGGGAACACTGAAGCTTTCTTT.

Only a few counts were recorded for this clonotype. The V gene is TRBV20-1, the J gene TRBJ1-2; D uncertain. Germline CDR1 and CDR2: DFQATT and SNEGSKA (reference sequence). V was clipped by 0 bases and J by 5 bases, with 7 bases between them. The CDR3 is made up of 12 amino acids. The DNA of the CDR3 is TGCAGTGCTAGAGATTCCCGGTATGGCTACACCTTC. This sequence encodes CSARDSRYGYTF.

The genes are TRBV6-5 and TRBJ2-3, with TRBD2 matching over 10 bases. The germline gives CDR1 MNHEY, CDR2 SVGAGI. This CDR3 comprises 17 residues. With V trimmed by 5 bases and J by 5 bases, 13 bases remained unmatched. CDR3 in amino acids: CASSPRVSGRALDTQYF. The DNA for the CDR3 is TGTGCCAGCAGTCCCCGGGTGAGCGGGAGGGCCTTAGATACGCAGTATTTT.

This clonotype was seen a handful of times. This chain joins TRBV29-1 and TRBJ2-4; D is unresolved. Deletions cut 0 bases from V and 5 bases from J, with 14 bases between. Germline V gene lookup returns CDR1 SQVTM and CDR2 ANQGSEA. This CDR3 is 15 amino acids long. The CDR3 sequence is CSVEEGFPTQNIQYF. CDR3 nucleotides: TGCAGCGTTGAAGAGGGGTTCCCGACTCAAAACATTCAGTACTTC.

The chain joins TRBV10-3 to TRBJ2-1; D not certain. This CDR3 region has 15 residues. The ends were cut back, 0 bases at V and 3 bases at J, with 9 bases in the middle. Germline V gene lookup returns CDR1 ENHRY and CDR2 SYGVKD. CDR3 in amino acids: CAISESSAGYNEQFF. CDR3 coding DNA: TGTGCCATCAGTGAGTCATCGGCAGGCTACAATGAGCAGTTCTTC.

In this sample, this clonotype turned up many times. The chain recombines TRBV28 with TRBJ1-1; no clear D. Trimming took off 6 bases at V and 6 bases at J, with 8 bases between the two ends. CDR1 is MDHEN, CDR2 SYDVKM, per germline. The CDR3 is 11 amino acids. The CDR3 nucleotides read TGTGCCAGCAGATCTAACGCTGAAGCTTTCTTT. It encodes CASRSNAEAFF.

The DNA of the CDR3 is TGTGCCAGCAGTTCAGACAGGGGCATCTCCTACGAGCAGTACTTC. It translates to CASSSDRGISYEQYF. The chain employs TRBV28 and TRBJ2-7, with 8 bases identical to TRBD1. The CDR3 is made up of 15 amino acids. After removal of 4 bases from V and 0 bases from J, the junction contained 5 bases not matched to a gene. CDR1 and CDR2 (germline): MDHEN, SYDVKM. Full variable domain (outside the CDR3, taken from reference TRBV28 and TRBJ2-7): DVKVTQSSRYLVKRTGEKVFLECVQDMDHENMFWYRQDPGLGLRLIYFSYDVKMKEKGDIPEGYSVSREKKERFSLILESASTNQTSMYLCASSSDRGISYEQYFGPGTRLTVT.

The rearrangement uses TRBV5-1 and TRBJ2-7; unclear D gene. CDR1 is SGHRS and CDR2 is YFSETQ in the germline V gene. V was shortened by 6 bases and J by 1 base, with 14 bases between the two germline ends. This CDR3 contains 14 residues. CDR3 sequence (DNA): TGCGCCAGCACCATGACGGGTCAGTCCTACGAGCAGTACTTC. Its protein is CASTMTGQSYEQYF.

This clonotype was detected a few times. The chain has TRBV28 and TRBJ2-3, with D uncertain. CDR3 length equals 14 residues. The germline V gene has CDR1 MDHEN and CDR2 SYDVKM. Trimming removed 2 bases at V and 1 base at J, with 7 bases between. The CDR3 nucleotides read TGTGCCAGCAGTTTAAGGCTCCGCACAGATACGCAGTATTTT. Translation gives CASSLRLRTDTQYF.